The 10 T cell receptor beta chains reported below all come from one sample, sequenced in a study of blood T cell repertoires in COVID-19. Here immunoSEQ multiplex PCR was the method, and the copy in TCRdb shows in-frame clones only, minus some. The data contain 85,000 to 95,000 clones, roughly 86% of them singletons. The specimen sequenced was peripheral blood. Receptors were obtained from a human donor in a cohort sampled during active COVID-19.

V gene TRBV10-2 combines with J gene TRBJ2-7, with D tentatively TRBD2 (5 bases). Germline V CDR1 and CDR2: WSHSY, SAAADI. The CDR3 totals 15 residues. The V end was cut by 8 bases, the J end by 4 bases, with 21 bases between. The CDR3 spells CASSWTGIGRYEQYF. CDR3 nucleotides: TGCGCCAGCTCCTGGACCGGGATCGGGCGGTACGAGCAGTACTTC.

The chain uses TRBV5-6 and TRBJ2-2; a weak D match, TRBD1 (5 bases). The germline V and J ends were trimmed by 4 bases and 7 bases, with 8 bases remaining between them. Looked up from germline, CDR1 is SGHDT and CDR2 is YYEEEE. This CDR3 comprises 12 residues. The CDR3 protein is CASSRGHGELFF. CDR3 sequence (DNA): TGTGCCAGCAGCCGCGGACACGGGGAGCTGTTTTTT.

The chain combines TRBV2 with TRBJ2-5, with TRBD1 identical over 8 bases. The CDR3 contains 15 residues. Germline CDR1 is SNHLY and CDR2 is FYNNEI. V shed 1 base, J shed 4 bases, and the junction held 5 bases outside the gene matches. The CDR3 region has the DNA TGTGCCAGCAGTGAAGAGCAGGGGGCGGGAGAGACCCAGTACTTC. It specifies CASSEEQGAGETQYF.

This clone appeared once. The gene calls are TRBV5-1 and TRBJ1-2; TRBD1 matches 7 bases. Losses at the gene ends were 4 bases for V and 7 bases for J; bases not matched to a gene: 7. The CDR3 extends over 13 amino acids. CDR1 and CDR2 (germline): SGHRS, YFSETQ. CDR3 DNA sequence: TGCGCCAGCAGCCCCGGACAGGAATCTGGCTACACCTTC. It yields the protein CASSPGQESGYTF.

The chain uses TRBV29-1 and TRBJ2-5; the D gene is possibly TRBD1 (6 bases). The CDR3 is 12 residues long. The ends were cut back, 6 bases at V and 5 bases at J, with 13 bases in the middle. CDR1 is SQVTM and CDR2 is ANQGSEA in the germline V gene. The CDR3 nucleotides are TGCAGCGTGGAAAGGACAGCGGAGACCCAGTACTTC. Protein product: CSVERTAETQYF.

This chain uses TRBV5-4 with TRBJ2-5; maybe TRBD1 (5 bases). Per the germline V gene, CDR1 is SGHNT and CDR2 is YYREEE (reference sequence). V gave up 5 bases and J gave up 4 bases, with 21 bases separating them. CDR3 size: 16 residues. The CDR3 DNA sequence: TGTGCCAGCAGTAACCCCTCAGGGAATCGTAGAGAGACCCAGTACTTC. Its protein is CASSNPSGNRRETQYF. Full variable domain (missing parts from reference TRBV5-4 and TRBJ2-5): ETGVTQSPTHLIKTRGQQVTLRCSSQSGHNTVSWYQQALGQGPQFIFQYYREEENGRGNFPPRFSGLQFPNYSSELNVNALELDDSALYLCASSNPSGNRRETQYFGPGTRLLVL.

J is TRBJ2-7 and V is TRBV27; tentatively, D is TRBD2 (7 bases). The germline V and J ends were trimmed by 7 bases and 4 bases, with 17 bases remaining between them. The CDR3 has 14 amino acids. From germline, CDR1 is MNHEY and CDR2 SMNVEV (reference sequence). CDR3: CASTPGGRRYEQYF. CDR3 bases: TGTGCCAGCACTCCCGGGGGGCGGAGATACGAGCAGTACTTC.

The chain has TRBV19 and TRBJ1-2; D gene ambiguous. V was pared by 2 bases and J by 4 bases, with 11 bases between. The CDR3 sequence is 14 residues long. Germline V gene sequence: CDR1 LNHDA, CDR2 SQIVND (reference sequence). CDR3 coding DNA: TGTGCCAGTAGTATATATGGGGAGGTCTATGGCTACACCTTC. This sequence encodes CASSIYGEVYGYTF.

The V gene is TRBV5-4, the J gene TRBJ2-3; D remains unclear. The germline V gene has CDR1 SGHNT and CDR2 YYREEE (reference sequence). Trimming took off 1 base at V and 5 bases at J, with 11 bases between the two ends. The CDR3 runs 14 residues. This CDR3 reads CASSLPSLGDTQYF. The CDR3 bases are TGTGCCAGCAGCTTGCCCTCCCTAGGAGATACGCAGTATTTT. The full variable domain, its missing parts supplied by reference TRBV5-4 and TRBJ2-3, is ETGVTQSPTHLIKTRGQQVTLRCSSQSGHNTVSWYQQALGQGPQFIFQYYREEENGRGNFPPRFSGLQFPNYSSELNVNALELDDSALYLCASSLPSLGDTQYFGPGTRLTVL.

This chain links TRBV28 with TRBJ1-2, with 8 positions matching TRBD1. Germline CDR1 and CDR2: MDHEN and SYDVKM. There are 13 residues in the CDR3. Germline trimming cut 6 bases from V and 8 bases from J; bases unmatched to any gene: 8. The CDR3 loop reads CASSPGQGGGYTF. The CDR3 nucleotides read TGTGCCAGCAGCCCCGGACAGGGAGGAGGCTACACCTTC.